Below, one T cell receptor (beta chain) is given with its context. This sample is drawn from a study of T cell changes during pregnancy in multiple sclerosis. Libraries were prepared by immunoSEQ multiplex PCR; TCRdb keeps only in-frame clonotypes and omits some of them. The sample yields 81,000 or so clones, 91% seen once. The V segment lost 3 bases and the J segment 7 bases; nucleotides outside the gene matches: 7. From germline, CDR1 is MDHEN and CDR2 SYDVKM. The CDR3 length is 14 residues. The specimen comprised PBMCs, sampled in the first trimester of pregnancy. The sequence came from a female donor in good health, serving as a control in a pregnancy study. Some clones in this sample may be carry-over from other donors' samples. The V call is TRBV28, the J call TRBJ2-5; TRBD1 agrees at 8 bases. The CDR3 region is CASSFRTGIGTQYF. In DNA, the CDR3 is TGTGCCAGCAGTTTTAGGACAGGGATTGGGACCCAGTACTTC.